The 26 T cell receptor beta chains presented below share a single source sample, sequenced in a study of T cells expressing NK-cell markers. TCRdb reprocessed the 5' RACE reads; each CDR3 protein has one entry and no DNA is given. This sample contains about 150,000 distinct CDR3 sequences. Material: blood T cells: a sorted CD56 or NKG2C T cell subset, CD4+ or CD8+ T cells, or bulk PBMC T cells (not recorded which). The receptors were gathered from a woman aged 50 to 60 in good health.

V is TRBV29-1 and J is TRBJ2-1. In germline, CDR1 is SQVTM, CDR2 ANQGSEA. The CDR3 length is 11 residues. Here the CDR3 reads CSVKDDNEQFF.

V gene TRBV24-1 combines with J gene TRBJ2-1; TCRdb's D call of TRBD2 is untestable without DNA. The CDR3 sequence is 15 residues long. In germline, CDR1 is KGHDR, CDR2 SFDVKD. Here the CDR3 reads CATSEPGLAFDEQFF.

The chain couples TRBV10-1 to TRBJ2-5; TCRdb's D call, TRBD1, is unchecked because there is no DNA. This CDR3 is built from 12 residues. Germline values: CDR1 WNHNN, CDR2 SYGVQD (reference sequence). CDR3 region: CANRDRVPAQYF.

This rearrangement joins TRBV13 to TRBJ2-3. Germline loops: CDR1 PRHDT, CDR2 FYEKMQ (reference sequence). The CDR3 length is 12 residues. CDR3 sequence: CASSLLSDTQYF.

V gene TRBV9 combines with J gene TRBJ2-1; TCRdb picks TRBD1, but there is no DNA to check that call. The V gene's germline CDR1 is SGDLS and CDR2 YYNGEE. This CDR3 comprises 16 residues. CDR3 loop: CASSVVMGGDSNEQFF. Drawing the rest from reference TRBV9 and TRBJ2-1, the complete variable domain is DSGVTQTPKHLITATGQRVTLRCSPRSGDLSVYWYQQSLDQGLQFLIQYYNGEERAKGNILERFSAQQFPDLHSELNLSSLELGDSALYFCASSVVMGGDSNEQFFGPGTRLTVL.

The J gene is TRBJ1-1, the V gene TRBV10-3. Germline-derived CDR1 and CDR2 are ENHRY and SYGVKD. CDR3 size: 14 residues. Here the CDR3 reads CAISEGREGTEAFF.

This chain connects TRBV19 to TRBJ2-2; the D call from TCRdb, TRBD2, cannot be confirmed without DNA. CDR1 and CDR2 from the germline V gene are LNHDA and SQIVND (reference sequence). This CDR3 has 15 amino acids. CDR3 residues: CASSTGLDPTGELFF.

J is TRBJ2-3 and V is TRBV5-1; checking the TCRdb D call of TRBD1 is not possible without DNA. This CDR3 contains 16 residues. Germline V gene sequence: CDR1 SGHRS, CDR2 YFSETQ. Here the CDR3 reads CASIPTGLTHTDTQYF.

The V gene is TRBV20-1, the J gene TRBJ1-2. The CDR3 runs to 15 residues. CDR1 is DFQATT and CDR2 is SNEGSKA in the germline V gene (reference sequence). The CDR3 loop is CSARDRAATLGGYTF.

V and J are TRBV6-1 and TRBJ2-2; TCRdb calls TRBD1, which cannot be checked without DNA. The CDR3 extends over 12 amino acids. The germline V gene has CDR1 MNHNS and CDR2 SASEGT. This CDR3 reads CASIGGLGELFF.

CDR3: CASSELTSGQPQHF. The V call is TRBV6-1, the J call TRBJ1-5; TCRdb indicates TRBD1, and absent DNA this call remains unverified. Germline assignment: CDR1 MNHNS and CDR2 SASEGT. The length of the CDR3 is 14 residues.

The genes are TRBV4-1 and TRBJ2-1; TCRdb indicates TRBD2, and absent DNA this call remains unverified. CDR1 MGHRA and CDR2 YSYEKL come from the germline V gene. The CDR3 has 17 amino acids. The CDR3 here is CASSQEGGLAGADEQFF.

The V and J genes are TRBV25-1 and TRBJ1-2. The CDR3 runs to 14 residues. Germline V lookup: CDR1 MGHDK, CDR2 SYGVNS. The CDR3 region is CASSESAAYYGYTF.

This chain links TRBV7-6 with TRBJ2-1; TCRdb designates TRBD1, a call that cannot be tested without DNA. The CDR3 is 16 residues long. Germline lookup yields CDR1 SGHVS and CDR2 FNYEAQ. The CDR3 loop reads CASSLTTSPEYNEQFF.

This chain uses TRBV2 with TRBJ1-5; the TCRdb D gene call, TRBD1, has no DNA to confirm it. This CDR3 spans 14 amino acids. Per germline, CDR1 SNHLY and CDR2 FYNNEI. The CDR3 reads CASSTGQGNQPQHF.

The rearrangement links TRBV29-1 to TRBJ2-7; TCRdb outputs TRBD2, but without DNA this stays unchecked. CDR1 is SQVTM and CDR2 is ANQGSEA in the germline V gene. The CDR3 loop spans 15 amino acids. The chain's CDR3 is CSVAGTSFLGDEQYF.

The CDR3 spells CASSIAGEAYNEQFF. The J gene is TRBJ2-1, the V gene TRBV2. Germline assignment: CDR1 SNHLY and CDR2 FYNNEI. This CDR3 is built from 15 residues.

The CDR3 sequence: CASSMTGVHEQFF. J is TRBJ2-1 and V is TRBV12-3 or TRBV12-4; TCRdb indicates TRBD1, and absent DNA this call remains unverified. The CDR3 covers 13 residues.

CDR3 amino acids: CASSLHGLDEQYF. The rearrangement uses TRBV7-3 and TRBJ2-7. The CDR3 extends over 13 amino acids. The V gene's germline CDR1 is SGHTA and CDR2 FQGTGA.

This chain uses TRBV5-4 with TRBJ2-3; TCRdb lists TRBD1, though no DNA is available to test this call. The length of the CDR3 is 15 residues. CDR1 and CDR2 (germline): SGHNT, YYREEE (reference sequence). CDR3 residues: CASSFRGREGDTQYF.

This CDR3 is CASRYGRGYTF. The chain couples TRBV19 to TRBJ1-2. This CDR3 spans 11 amino acids. Germline V CDR1 and CDR2: LNHDA, SQIVND (reference sequence).

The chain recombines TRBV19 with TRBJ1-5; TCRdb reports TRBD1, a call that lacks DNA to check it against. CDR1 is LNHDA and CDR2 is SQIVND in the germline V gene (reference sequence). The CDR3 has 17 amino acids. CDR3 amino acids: CASSTLTWDRHNQPQHF.

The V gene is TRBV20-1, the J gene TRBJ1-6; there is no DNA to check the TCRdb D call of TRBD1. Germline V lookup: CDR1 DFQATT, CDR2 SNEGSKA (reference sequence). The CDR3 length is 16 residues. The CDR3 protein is CSARDPGQGDNSPLHF.

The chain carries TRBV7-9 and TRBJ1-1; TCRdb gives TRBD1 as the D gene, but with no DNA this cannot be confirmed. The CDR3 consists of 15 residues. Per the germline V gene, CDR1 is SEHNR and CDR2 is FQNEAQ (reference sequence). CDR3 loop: CASSLARGPYAEAFF.

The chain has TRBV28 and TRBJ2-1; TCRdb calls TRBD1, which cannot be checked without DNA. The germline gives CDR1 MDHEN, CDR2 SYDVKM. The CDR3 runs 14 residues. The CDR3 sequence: CASSLGRGDNEQFF.

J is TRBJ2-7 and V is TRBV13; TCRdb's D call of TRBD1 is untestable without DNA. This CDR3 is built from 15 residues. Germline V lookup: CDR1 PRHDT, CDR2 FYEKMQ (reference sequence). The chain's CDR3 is CASSSLGGESYEQYF.